This T cell receptor beta chain stems from a study of cytomegalovirus exposure and HLA in healthy donors. General observations from the study: When analyzed later, a missense DCLRE1C variant was found to be linked to TCR beta V- and J-gene trimming.

In germline, CDR1 is WNHNN, CDR2 SYGVQD (reference sequence). The CDR3 consists of 10 residues. Between the trimmed V and J ends, which lost 9 bases and 12 bases, there was a span of 14 bases. Primers included in the PCR were 60 Vbeta and 13 Jbeta primers. Produced via immunoSEQ multiplex PCR; TCRdb's table is partial and in-frame only. The sample contains approximately 150,000 clones, 65% to 80% of which appear only once. Details on this clone: Its antigen remains unidentified.

This receptor was identified in a woman aged 40 to 50 in good health and CMV-seropositive. The chain is built from TRBV10-1 and TRBJ1-1; D ambiguous. The sample taken for sequencing was PBMCs. DNA of the CDR3: TGCGCCAGTAGACGACTCGAGTCTTTCTTT. As protein: CASRRLESFF.